These 14 T cell receptor beta chains were sequenced from one sample in a study of blood T cell repertoires in COVID-19 (dated by TCRdb to the early 2020s). Preparation of the library involved the immunoSEQ multiplex PCR assay. This is the immuneACCESS table as TCRdb keeps it, with only in-frame sequences that have V and J called. A part of the clones is gone; compared with another copy, unresolved V genes explain less than half, and the rest is unexplained. The sample table records roughly 300,000 clones; around four fifths of these occur just once. The ten largest clonotypes hold about 1.2% of the sample. The material sequenced was peripheral blood. The receptors shown here come from a woman aged 45-60 years with acute or convalescent COVID-19.

This clone showed up just a few times. The chain joins TRBV5-1 to TRBJ2-3, with a weak D call TRBD2 (6 bases). The CDR3 totals 16 residues. Per the germline V gene, CDR1 is SGHRS and CDR2 is YFSETQ. The V gene lost 0 bases and the J gene lost 1 base, with 12 bases spanning the gap. This CDR3 is CASSLEGGTGTDTQYF. CDR3 nucleotides: TGCGCCAGCAGCTTGGAAGGCGGGACTGGCACAGATACGCAGTATTTT.

This chain connects TRBV19 to TRBJ1-1; maybe TRBD1 (6 bases). Trimming left V 3 bases short and J 0 bases short, with 11 bases between. The CDR3 length is 15 residues. The germline V gene has CDR1 LNHDA and CDR2 SQIVND (reference sequence). CDR3 sequence reads: CASSMGAGVNTEAFF. DNA for the CDR3: TGTGCCAGTAGTATGGGGGCAGGGGTGAACACTGAAGCTTTCTTT.

The V call is TRBV9, the J call TRBJ2-3, with D perhaps TRBD2 (6 bases). The CDR3 sequence is 14 residues long. V lost 0 bases and J 8 bases, leaving 13 bases between the germline ends. CDR1 is SGDLS and CDR2 is YYNGEE in the germline V gene. CDR3 coding DNA: TGTGCCAGCAGCGTAGTGGACTATGAGGTTACGCAGTATTTT. Amino acid sequence: CASSVVDYEVTQYF. Looking up the rest from reference TRBV9 and TRBJ2-3 gives the full variable domain: DSGVTQTPKHLITATGQRVTLRCSPRSGDLSVYWYQQSLDQGLQFLIQYYNGEERAKGNILERFSAQQFPDLHSELNLSSLELGDSALYFCASSVVDYEVTQYFGPGTRLTVL.

The V and J genes are TRBV5-4 and TRBJ2-5, with 12 bases lining up with TRBD1. From germline, CDR1 is SGHNT and CDR2 YYREEE (reference sequence). With V trimmed by 4 bases and J by 4 bases, 11 bases remained unmatched. The CDR3 is made up of 17 amino acids. The CDR3 nucleotides are TGTGCCAGCAGCCCGGGGGACAGGGGGCGCGAGGGAGAGACCCAGTACTTC. This translates into CASSPGDRGREGETQYF.

This chain uses TRBV19 with TRBJ2-6, with D possibly matching TRBD1 (6 bases). Germline V gene sequence: CDR1 LNHDA, CDR2 SQIVND (reference sequence). V was cut by 3 bases and J by 4 bases, with 13 bases left in between. The CDR3 extends over 16 amino acids. The CDR3 is CASSIYQGRGANVLTF. The CDR3 nucleotides are TGTGCCAGTAGTATTTACCAGGGGAGAGGGGCCAACGTCCTGACTTTC.

The chain is built from TRBV14 and TRBJ1-6; D ambiguous. V lost 0 bases and J lost 9, with 6 bases in between. The germline V gene has CDR1 SGHDN and CDR2 FVKESK. The CDR3 is made up of 13 amino acids. The CDR3: CASSQDASSPLHF. CDR3 nucleotide sequence: TGTGCCAGCAGCCAAGATGCGAGTTCACCCCTCCACTTT.

The chain is built from TRBV10-3 and TRBJ1-2, with unresolved D. CDR1 and CDR2 from the germline V gene are ENHRY and SYGVKD. The length of the CDR3 is 15 residues. V was pared by 2 bases and J by 8 bases, with 18 bases between. CDR3 region: CAISEVRQLEVGYTF. As DNA, the CDR3 is TGTGCCATCAGTGAGGTCCGGCAACTGGAGGTAGGCTACACCTTC.

The V and J genes are TRBV2 and TRBJ2-5; 8 bases are a match to TRBD1. The trim removed 2 bases at V and 3 bases at J, leaving 11 bases unmatched. The CDR3 runs to 17 residues. Germline V gene data show CDR1 as SNHLY and CDR2 as FYNNEI. CDR3 sequence (DNA): TGTGCCAGCAGTGAAATCGGGGCAGGGGGCGGAAAAGAGACCCAGTACTTC. It yields the protein CASSEIGAGGGKETQYF.

The rearrangement uses TRBV10-3 and TRBJ1-5; 10 positions match TRBD1. The CDR3 runs to 14 residues. The germline gives CDR1 ENHRY, CDR2 SYGVKD. Unmatched junction bases numbered 7, after V lost 8 bases and J lost 6 bases. CDR3 in DNA: TGTGCCATCGGGGAGGACAGGGGGAGTCAGCCCCAGCATTTT. Translation gives CAIGEDRGSQPQHF.

The V and J genes are TRBV27 and TRBJ1-1; 10 bases map to TRBD1. This CDR3 comprises 14 residues. Germline CDR1 reads MNHEY; CDR2 reads SMNVEV (reference sequence). Trimming cost V 4 bases and J 8 bases; bases outside gene matches: 7. The CDR3 DNA reads as TGTGCCAGCAGTTATACGACAGGGGGCCTCGAAGCTTTCTTT. Its translation: CASSYTTGGLEAFF.

The chain joins TRBV24-1 to TRBJ1-2; D gene unclear. The CDR3 is 13 residues long. The V end lost 9 bases, the J end lost 3 bases, and 13 bases lay between the germline ends. CDR1 is KGHDR, CDR2 SFDVKD, per germline. The CDR3 nucleotides are TGTGCCACCCGGAGTGCGGGTGACTATGGCTACACCTTC. Its translation is CATRSAGDYGYTF.

CDR3 sequence: CASGSNFNSGEETQYF. In DNA form, the CDR3 reads TGTGCCAGCGGTTCAAATTTCAACTCGGGAGAAGAGACCCAGTACTTC. The chain carries TRBV5-4 and TRBJ2-5; D perhaps matches TRBD2 (6 bases). This CDR3 contains 16 residues. Trimming removed 7 bases from V and 3 bases from J, with 22 bases in between. The germline V gene has CDR1 SGHNT and CDR2 YYREEE (reference sequence).

To note about this clone: An end of the junction does not agree with germline; a read error may underlie this. The chain has TRBV3-1 (or the pseudogene TRBV3-2) and TRBJ1-4; D gene unclear. The CDR3 consists of 12 residues. The germline CDR1 and CDR2 sequences are LGHDT and YNNKEL (reference sequence). CDR3 in DNA: TGTGCCAGCAGCCAAGGAAGTCAGAATACCATTTTT. Translation gives CASSQGSQNTIF.

The J gene is TRBJ1-1, the V gene TRBV6-6, with TRBD1 identical over 7 bases. The CDR3 length is 13 residues. V lost 10 bases to trimming and J lost 1 base; unmatched junction nucleotides: 6. Germline V gene data show CDR1 as MNHNY and CDR2 as SVGAGI (reference sequence). The chain's CDR3 is CATTGQPNTEAFF. CDR3 nucleotide sequence: TGTGCCACTACGGGACAGCCGAACACTGAAGCTTTCTTT.